This TCR beta chain was sequenced during a study of shared clonotypes between healthy human individuals. Remarks on this clone: Its matching antigen is unknown.

Healthy HIV-negative adults without recent acute infections or vaccinations served as donors. The authors distributed each subset's genomic DNA evenly over several immunoSEQ plates. Clones were sequenced by immunoSEQ multiplex PCR, and TCRdb holds only the in-frame ones, with some missing. The data contain 2 million to 2.5 million clones, 80% to 95% of them seen just once; the ten biggest clones take up 0.39%. V lost 4 bases and J 1 base, leaving 21 bases between the germline ends. CDR3 length: 18 residues. Germline V gives CDR1 SGHNT, CDR2 YYREEE (reference sequence). Findings and limits, study-wide: Large depth notwithstanding, sorted-subset sequencing proved incomplete by rarefaction. What naive subsets generally showed was a larger estimated richness than memory subsets showed.

The specimen was naive CD4+ T cells from PBMCs. Subset denoted: CD45RA+ positively selected. The chain combines TRBV5-4 with TRBJ1-3, with a possible D match to TRBD1 (5 bases). This receptor was taken from a man aged 18 to 30 in good health. Some clones in this sample may be carry-over from other donors' samples. The CDR3 DNA reads as TGTGCCAGCAGCCCCGGAGGCGGCAGGGAATCGTCTGGAAACACCATATATTTT. It specifies CASSPGGGRESSGNTIYF.